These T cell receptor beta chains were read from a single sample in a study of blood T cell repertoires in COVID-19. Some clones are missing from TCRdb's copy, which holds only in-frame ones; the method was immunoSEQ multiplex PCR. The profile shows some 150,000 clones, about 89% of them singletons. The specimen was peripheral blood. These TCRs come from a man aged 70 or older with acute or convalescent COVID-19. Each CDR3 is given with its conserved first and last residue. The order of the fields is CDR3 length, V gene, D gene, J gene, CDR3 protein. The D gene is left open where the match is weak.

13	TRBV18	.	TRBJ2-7	CASSPTVSYEQYF
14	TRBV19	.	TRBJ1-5	CASSWGVGDQPQHF
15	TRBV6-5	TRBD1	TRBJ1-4	CASNDGQGWDEKLFF
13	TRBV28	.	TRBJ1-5	CASRGGATQPQHF
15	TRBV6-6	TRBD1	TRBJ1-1	CASSSSGTGGAEAFF
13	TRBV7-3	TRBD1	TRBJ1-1	CAGSRDRDSEAFF
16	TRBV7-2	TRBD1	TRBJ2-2	CASSFGTGFRTGELFF
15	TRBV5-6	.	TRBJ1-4	CASSLAPGDRGKLFF
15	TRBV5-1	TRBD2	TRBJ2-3	CASSLAPRGEDTQYF
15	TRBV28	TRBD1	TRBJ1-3	CASSLPGGPGNTIYF
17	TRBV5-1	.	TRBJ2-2	CASSLGIVQGSPGELFF
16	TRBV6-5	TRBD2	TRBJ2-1	CASSLRTSGGLSEQFF
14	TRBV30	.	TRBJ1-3	CACRQDSSGNTIYF
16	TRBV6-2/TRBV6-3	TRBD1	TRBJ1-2	CASSTLRTGGNYGYTF
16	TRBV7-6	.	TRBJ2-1	CASSSGLVPSYNEQFF
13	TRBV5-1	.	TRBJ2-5	CASSLFGEETQYF
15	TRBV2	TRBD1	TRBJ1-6	CASSPQGAENSPLHF
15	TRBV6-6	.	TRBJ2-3	CASSYAGISTDTQYF
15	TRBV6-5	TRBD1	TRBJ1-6	CASSAGGPYNSPLHF
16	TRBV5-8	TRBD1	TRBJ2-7	CASSLELDRRNHEQYF
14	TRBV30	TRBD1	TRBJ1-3	CAWSTGTAGNTIYF
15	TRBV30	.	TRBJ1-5	CAWSGAGQDYQPQHF
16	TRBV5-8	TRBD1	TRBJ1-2	CASSTRYRGESYGYTF
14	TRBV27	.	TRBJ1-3	CASSPRGPGNTIYF
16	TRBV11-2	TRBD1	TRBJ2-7	CASSTSPQTGAYEQYF
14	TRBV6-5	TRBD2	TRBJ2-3	CASRLLAGADTQYF
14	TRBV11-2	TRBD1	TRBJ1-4	CASSPDRAREKLFF
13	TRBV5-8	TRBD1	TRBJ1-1	CASSLGRGRGAFF
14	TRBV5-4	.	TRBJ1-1	CASSLDRENTEAFF
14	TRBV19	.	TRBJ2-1	CASSINGGDNEQFF
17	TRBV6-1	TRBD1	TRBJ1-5	CASSEGEGDRGEQPQHF
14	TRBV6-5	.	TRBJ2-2	CASSSEPNTGELFF
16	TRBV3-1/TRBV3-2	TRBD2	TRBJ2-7	CASSHSGRAYSYEQYF
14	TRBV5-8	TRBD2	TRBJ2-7	CASSYGLAPYEQYF
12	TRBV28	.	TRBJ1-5	CATGSDNQPQHF
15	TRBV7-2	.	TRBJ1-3	CASSPRTSSGNTIYF
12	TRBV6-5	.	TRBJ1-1	CASRSEGGAAFF
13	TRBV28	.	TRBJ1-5	CASTKNRNQPQHF
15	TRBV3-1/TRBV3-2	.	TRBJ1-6	CASSQVTGMGSPLHF
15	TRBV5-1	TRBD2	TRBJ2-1	CASSSGLAVYNEQFF
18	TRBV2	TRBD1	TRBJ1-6	CASSVPAGGSSYNSPLHF
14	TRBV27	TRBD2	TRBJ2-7	CASSLGLAGVEQYF
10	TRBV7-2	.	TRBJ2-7	CASSNYEQYF
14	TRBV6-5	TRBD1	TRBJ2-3	CASRGQPFTDTQYF
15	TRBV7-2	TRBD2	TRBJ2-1	CASSRTSGVYNEQFF
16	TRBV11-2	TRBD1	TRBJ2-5	CASSLAKDRDQETQYF
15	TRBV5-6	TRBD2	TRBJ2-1	CASSLPGTRAFEQFF
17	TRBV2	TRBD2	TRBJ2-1	CASSEAPGLAGADEQFF
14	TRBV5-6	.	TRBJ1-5	CASSLYQGNQPQHF
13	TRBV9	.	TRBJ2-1	CASSVSHYNEQFF
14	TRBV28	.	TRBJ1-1	CASSWYQMNTEAFF
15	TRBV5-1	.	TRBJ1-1	CASGSSVGMNTEAFF